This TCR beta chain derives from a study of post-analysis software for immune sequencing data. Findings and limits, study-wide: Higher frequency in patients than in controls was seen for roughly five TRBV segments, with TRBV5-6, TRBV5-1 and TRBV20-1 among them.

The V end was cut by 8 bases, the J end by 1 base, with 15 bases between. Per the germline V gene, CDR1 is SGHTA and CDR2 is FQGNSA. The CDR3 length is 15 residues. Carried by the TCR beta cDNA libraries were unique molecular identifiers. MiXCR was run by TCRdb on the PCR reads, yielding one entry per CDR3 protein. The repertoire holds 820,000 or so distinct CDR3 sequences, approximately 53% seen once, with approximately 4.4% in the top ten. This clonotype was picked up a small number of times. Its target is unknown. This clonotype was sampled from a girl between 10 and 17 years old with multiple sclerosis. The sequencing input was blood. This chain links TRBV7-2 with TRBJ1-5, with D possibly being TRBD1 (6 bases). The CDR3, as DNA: TGTGCCAGCTCCGAACTGACAGGAAGCAATCAGCCCCAGCATTTT. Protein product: CASSELTGSNQPQHF.